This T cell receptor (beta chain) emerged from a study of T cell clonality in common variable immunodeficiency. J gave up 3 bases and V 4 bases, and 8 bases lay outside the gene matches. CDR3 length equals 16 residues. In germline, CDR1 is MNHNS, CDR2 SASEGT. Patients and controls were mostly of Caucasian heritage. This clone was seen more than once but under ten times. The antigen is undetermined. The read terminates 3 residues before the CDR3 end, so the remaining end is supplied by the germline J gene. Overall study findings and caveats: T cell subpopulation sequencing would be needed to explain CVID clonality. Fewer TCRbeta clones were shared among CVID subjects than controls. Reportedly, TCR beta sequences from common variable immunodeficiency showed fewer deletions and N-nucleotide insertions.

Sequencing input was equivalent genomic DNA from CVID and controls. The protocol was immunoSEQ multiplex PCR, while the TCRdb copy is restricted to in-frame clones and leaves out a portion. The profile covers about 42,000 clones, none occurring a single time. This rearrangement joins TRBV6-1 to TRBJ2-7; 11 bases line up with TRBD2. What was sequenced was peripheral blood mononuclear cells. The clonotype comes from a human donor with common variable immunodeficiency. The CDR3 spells CASSGAGTSGFYEQYF. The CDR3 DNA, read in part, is TGTGCCAGCAGTGGAGCCGGGACTAGCGGCTTCTACGAG.